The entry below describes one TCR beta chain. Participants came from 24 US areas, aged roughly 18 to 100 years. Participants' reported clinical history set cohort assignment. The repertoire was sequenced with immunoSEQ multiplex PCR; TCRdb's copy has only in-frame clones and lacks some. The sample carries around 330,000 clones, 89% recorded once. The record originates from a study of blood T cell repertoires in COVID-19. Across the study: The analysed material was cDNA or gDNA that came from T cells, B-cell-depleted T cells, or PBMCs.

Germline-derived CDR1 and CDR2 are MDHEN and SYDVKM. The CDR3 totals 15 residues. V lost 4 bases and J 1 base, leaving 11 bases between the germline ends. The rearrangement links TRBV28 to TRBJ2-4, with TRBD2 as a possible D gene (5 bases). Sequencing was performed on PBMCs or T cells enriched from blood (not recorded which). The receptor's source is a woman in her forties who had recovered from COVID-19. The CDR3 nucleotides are TGTGCCAGCAGTTCCCGGACTCGGGCCAAAAACATTCAGTACTTC. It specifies CASSSRTRAKNIQYF.